A single sample is the source of the 19 T cell receptor beta chains below, sequenced in a study of blood T cell repertoires in COVID-19 (dated by TCRdb to the early 2020s). The library relied on the immunoSEQ multiplex PCR assay. TCRdb obtained this table from immuneACCESS and retained in-frame rearrangements with V and J assigned. These tables miss some clones; where compared with another copy, unresolved V genes account for less than half of the shortfall, and the remainder is unexplained. This sample is represented by almost 85,000 clones; 85% to 90% of them were singletons. Roughly 1% of the sample lies in the top ten. Sequencing was performed on PBMCs or T cells enriched from blood (not recorded which). Every receptor here comes from a woman between 50 and 59 years old with acute COVID-19.

On this clone: The same CDR3 also results from other DNA sequences found in this sample. The J gene is TRBJ2-1, the V gene TRBV5-1; TRBD2 matches at 10 bases. The J segment lost 5 bases and the V segment lost 4 bases, leaving 6 bases of the junction unmatched. From germline, CDR1 is SGHRS and CDR2 YFSETQ. This CDR3 has 15 amino acids. The CDR3 region is CASSLGLAENNEQFF. For the CDR3, the DNA is TGCGCCAGCAGCCTCGGACTAGCGGAAAACAATGAGCAGTTCTTC.

Here the CDR3 DNA reads TGTGCCAGCAGTTCCCCCACTAGCGGGAAAACCTACGAGCAGTACTTC. Amino acid sequence: CASSSPTSGKTYEQYF. The genes are TRBV2 and TRBJ2-7; TRBD2 matches 10 bases. With 5 bases clipped from V and 2 bases from J, the junction kept 9 bases outside the gene matches. The CDR3 consists of 16 residues. CDR1 SNHLY and CDR2 FYNNEI come from the germline V gene.

V is TRBV19 and J is TRBJ1-1; TRBD1 matches at 7 bases. Germline loops: CDR1 LNHDA, CDR2 SQIVND (reference sequence). This CDR3 spans 15 amino acids. Trimming took 5 bases from V and 0 from J; bases not matched to a gene: 6. CDR3 loop: CASSSRQGMNTEAFF. Written as DNA, the CDR3 is TGTGCCAGTAGTTCCCGACAGGGAATGAACACTGAAGCTTTCTTT. The variable domain in full, completed from reference TRBV19 and TRBJ1-1, reads DGGITQSPKYLFRKEGQNVTLSCEQNLNHDAMYWYRQDPGQGLRLIYYSQIVNDFQKGDIAEGYSVSREKKESFPLTVTSAQKNPTAFYLCASSSRQGMNTEAFFGQGTRLTVV.

This clone was counted between two and nine times. This chain uses TRBV30 with TRBJ1-2; D call uncertain. CDR1 and CDR2 from the germline V gene are GTSNPN and SVGIG (reference sequence). The V and J ends lost 1 base and 5 bases respectively, with 14 bases between them. The CDR3 runs to 14 residues. CDR3 loop: CAWSEEGGGYGYTF. The CDR3 nucleotides read TGTGCCTGGAGTGAAGAGGGTGGTGGTTATGGCTACACCTTC.

This sequence joins TRBV5-1 and TRBJ2-7; TRBD2 matches 10 bases. V shed 4 bases and J 0 bases; nucleotides not matched to a gene: 7. The CDR3 is 16 amino acids. The germline CDR1 and CDR2 sequences are SGHRS and YFSETQ. CDR3 DNA: TGCGCCAGCAGCCACGGGACTAGCGTCCTCTCCTACGAGCAGTACTTC. This translates into CASSHGTSVLSYEQYF. The full variable domain, its missing parts supplied by reference TRBV5-1 and TRBJ2-7, is KAGVTQTPRYLIKTRGQQVTLSCSPISGHRSVSWYQQTPGQGLQFLFEYFSETQRNKGNFPGRFSGRQFSNSRSEMNVSTLELGDSALYLCASSHGTSVLSYEQYFGPGTRLTVT.

The chain joins TRBV19 to TRBJ2-3; TRBD2 aligns across 10 bases. V lost 1 base to trimming and J lost 9 bases; unmatched junction nucleotides: 7. Germline-derived CDR1 and CDR2 are LNHDA and SQIVND (reference sequence). This CDR3 comprises 15 residues. CDR3: CASSIGTLAGATQYF. CDR3 nucleotide sequence: TGTGCCAGTAGTATAGGGACCCTAGCGGGGGCGACGCAGTATTTT.

The rearrangement links TRBV7-2 to TRBJ1-3; D is perhaps TRBD1 (6 bases). V dropped 6 bases and J dropped 4 bases, with 13 bases sitting between them. This CDR3 is built from 14 residues. Germline V gives CDR1 SGHTA, CDR2 FQGNSA. CDR3 sequence reads: CASRQGGGGNTIYF. The CDR3 nucleotides are TGTGCCAGCAGGCAGGGAGGGGGGGGAAACACCATATATTTT.

This chain joins TRBV27 and TRBJ1-6, with TRBD1 as a possible D gene (5 bases). Germline loops: CDR1 MNHEY, CDR2 SMNVEV (reference sequence). This CDR3 comprises 15 residues. The ends were cut back, 5 bases at V and 6 bases at J, with 14 bases in the middle. The CDR3 loop is CASSRDSVPNSPLHF. For the CDR3, the DNA is TGTGCCAGCAGTAGAGACAGCGTCCCTAATTCACCCCTCCACTTT.

The rearrangement joins TRBV11-2 to TRBJ1-5, with a possible D match to TRBD1 (6 bases). V was pared by 0 bases and J by 7 bases, with 13 bases between. The CDR3 sequence is 15 residues long. Germline-derived CDR1 and CDR2 are SGHAT and FQNNGV. The CDR3 region is CASSLDPTGNQPQHF. The DNA of the CDR3 is TGTGCCAGCAGCTTAGATCCCACAGGGAACCAGCCCCAGCATTTT.

This chain links TRBV27 with TRBJ2-7; D call uncertain. This CDR3 has 14 amino acids. The germline V gene has CDR1 MNHEY and CDR2 SMNVEV (reference sequence). V lost 2 bases, J lost 1 base, and 9 bases lay in between. The CDR3 DNA reads as TGTGCCAGCAGTTTAAACGCTAAGTCCTACGAGCAGTACTTC. It codes for CASSLNAKSYEQYF.

The chain employs TRBV6-6 and TRBJ2-7; D possibly corresponds to TRBD2 (6 bases). CDR3 length equals 14 residues. CDR1 MNHNY and CDR2 SVGAGI come from the germline V gene (reference sequence). V shed 2 bases and J shed 2 bases, with 10 bases lying between them. The CDR3 protein is CASSYGGEPYEQYF. In DNA, the CDR3 is TGTGCCAGCAGTTACGGCGGGGAACCCTACGAGCAGTACTTC.

The chain employs TRBV3-1 (or the pseudogene TRBV3-2) and TRBJ2-7, with D maybe TRBD1 (6 bases). This CDR3 region has 13 residues. V was cut by 1 base and J by 7 bases, with 11 bases left in between. Germline CDR1 is LGHDT and CDR2 is YNNKEL (reference sequence). The CDR3 here is CASSQVQGQEQYF. CDR3 coding DNA: TGTGCCAGCAGCCAAGTGCAGGGGCAAGAGCAGTACTTC.

The chain uses TRBV6-5 and TRBJ1-5; possibly TRBD1 for D (6 bases). Germline CDR1 MNHEY, CDR2 SVGAGI. The V end lost 5 bases, the J end lost 0 bases, and 11 bases lay between the germline ends. This CDR3 contains 15 residues. The CDR3 sequence is CASSQDSYSNQPQHF. The CDR3 DNA reads as TGTGCCAGCAGTCAGGACAGCTATAGCAATCAGCCCCAGCATTTT.

The chain recombines TRBV5-5 with TRBJ1-5, with 8 bases identical to TRBD1. The CDR3 runs to 14 residues. Trimming cost V 0 bases and J 9 bases; bases outside gene matches: 5. Per the germline V gene, CDR1 is SGHKS and CDR2 is YYEKEE (reference sequence). The CDR3 is CASSLETGAWPQHF. CDR3 nucleotides: TGTGCCAGCAGCTTGGAGACAGGGGCTTGGCCCCAGCATTTT.

This clone was detected only once. V usage is TRBV10-3 and J usage is TRBJ2-3, with 7 bases lining up with TRBD1. The V gene's germline CDR1 is ENHRY and CDR2 SYGVKD. The CDR3 runs to 13 residues. The V and J ends lost 6 bases and 7 bases, in that order; junction bases with no gene match: 7. CDR3 sequence reads: CAIRDRDSYTQYF. CDR3 bases: TGTGCCATCAGAGACCGGGACAGCTATACGCAGTATTTT.

This clone was recorded only once. V gene TRBV7-2 combines with J gene TRBJ1-1, with D perhaps TRBD1 (6 bases). CDR3 length: 14 amino acids. Germline V gene sequence: CDR1 SGHTA, CDR2 FQGNSA. V lost 1 base, J lost 1 base, and 7 bases lay in between. Written as DNA, the CDR3 is TGTGCCAGCAGCTTAGAGACAGGGAACACTGAAGCTTTCTTT. This codes for CASSLETGNTEAFF.

CDR3 DNA sequence: TGTGCCAGTAGTCGGGATTCTATAGGGGGTCAGCCCCAGCATTTT. It codes for CASSRDSIGGQPQHF. This chain links TRBV19 with TRBJ1-5; D possibly corresponds to TRBD1 (6 bases). V was pared by 5 bases and J by 6 bases, with 17 bases between. CDR3 length: 15 amino acids. From germline, CDR1 is LNHDA and CDR2 SQIVND (reference sequence).

The rearrangement links TRBV19 to TRBJ1-1; 7 nucleotides line up with TRBD1. V dropped 3 bases and J dropped 0; count of bases not matched to a gene: 1. The CDR3 loop spans 14 amino acids. Germline V CDR1 and CDR2: LNHDA, SQIVND (reference sequence). The CDR3 DNA reads TGTGCCAGTAGTATGAGGGGGCTGAACACTGAAGCTTTCTTT. Protein sequence: CASSMRGLNTEAFF.

The V call is TRBV25-1, the J call TRBJ1-1; the D is unclear. The CDR3 spans 14 residues. Germline lookup yields CDR1 MGHDK and CDR2 SYGVNS. V was cut by 4 bases and J by 4 bases, with 13 bases left in between. CDR3 nucleotide sequence: TGTGCCAGCAGTGCCTTGATTTCGGGCACTGAAGCTTTCTTT. Translated: CASSALISGTEAFF.